Listed here are 18 T cell receptor beta chains from one sample, sequenced in a study of T cell changes during pregnancy in multiple sclerosis. Some clones are missing from TCRdb's copy, which holds only in-frame ones; the method was immunoSEQ multiplex PCR. The data hold around 80,000 clones, with 94% observed a single time. Here the sequenced sample was peripheral blood, taken in the second trimester of pregnancy. These TCRs come from a female donor in good health, enrolled as a control in a pregnancy study.

The genes are TRBV5-1 and TRBJ2-7, with 8 bases fitting TRBD1. The CDR3 has 15 residues. The germline CDR1 and CDR2 sequences are SGHRS and YFSETQ. The V segment lost 4 bases and the J segment 3 bases; nucleotides outside the gene matches: 9. CDR3 DNA sequence: TGCGCCAGCAGCGTATCCCAGGGGGCCATCTACGAGCAGTACTTC. It translates to CASSVSQGAIYEQYF.

The CDR3 nucleotides are TGTGCCATCAATAAGGGGACTCTCGACACAGATACGCAGTATTTT. This encodes CAINKGTLDTDTQYF. The chain joins TRBV10-3 to TRBJ2-3; maybe TRBD2 (6 bases). The CDR3 sequence is 15 residues long. Germline V gene sequence: CDR1 ENHRY, CDR2 SYGVKD. Trimming removed 7 bases from V and 2 bases from J, with 16 bases in between.

This rearrangement joins TRBV7-6 to TRBJ2-4; 12 bases line up with TRBD2. Germline V gene sequence: CDR1 SGHVS, CDR2 FNYEAQ. V was pared by 0 bases and J by 8 bases, with 11 bases of the junction left unmatched. The CDR3 runs 18 residues. The CDR3, as DNA: TGTGCCAGCAGCTTAGCGCGACTAGCGGGAGCGGGTTGGGACATTCAGTACTTC. This sequence encodes CASSLARLAGAGWDIQYF.

This clone has only one observation. This chain joins TRBV4-1 and TRBJ1-4, with 8 bases fitting TRBD1. V lost 4 bases to trimming and J lost 6 bases; unmatched junction nucleotides: 7. The CDR3 is 15 residues long. CDR1 and CDR2 (germline): MGHRA, YSYEKL. The CDR3 protein is CASSRSQGADEKLFF. For the CDR3, the DNA is TGCGCCAGCAGCCGGTCCCAGGGGGCAGATGAAAAACTGTTTTTT.

This rearrangement joins TRBV6-1 to TRBJ1-4; the match to TRBD1 covers 7 bases. CDR1 is MNHNS and CDR2 is SASEGT in the germline V gene. The J segment lost 4 bases and the V segment lost 4 bases, leaving 9 bases of the junction unmatched. The CDR3 is 16 residues long. The CDR3 is CASSGRQGRSNEKLFF. The CDR3 DNA reads TGTGCCAGCAGTGGTCGACAGGGCAGGAGTAATGAAAAACTGTTTTTT.

The genes are TRBV7-9 and TRBJ2-7, with D unclear. The V end lost 5 bases, the J end lost 9 bases, and 8 bases lay between the germline ends. CDR1 and CDR2 (germline): SEHNR, FQNEAQ (reference sequence). The CDR3 covers 10 residues. CDR3 DNA sequence: TGTGCCAGCAGCGGCCAACGGCAGTACTTC. Protein sequence: CASSGQRQYF.

V gene TRBV9 combines with J gene TRBJ2-1; D is unclear. CDR1 is SGDLS, CDR2 YYNGEE, per germline. Trimming removed 0 bases from V and 0 bases from J, with 13 bases in between. CDR3 length equals 17 residues. This chain's CDR3 is CASSVVGRWSSYNEQFF. The CDR3 nucleotides read TGTGCCAGCAGCGTAGTAGGTAGATGGAGCTCCTACAATGAGCAGTTCTTC.

The chain couples TRBV11-2 to TRBJ1-1, with TRBD1 as a possible D gene (5 bases). Germline CDR1 and CDR2: SGHAT and FQNNGV. V lost 5 bases and J 4 bases, leaving 8 bases between the germline ends. The CDR3 extends over 12 amino acids. CDR3 coding DNA: TGTGCCAGCAGCCGCAGGGCCACTGAAGCTTTCTTT. It encodes CASSRRATEAFF.

This sequence joins TRBV28 and TRBJ2-1, with a tentative D call TRBD2 (7 bases). Germline V gene data show CDR1 as MDHEN and CDR2 as SYDVKM. This CDR3 is 15 amino acids long. V was trimmed by 8 bases and J by 4 bases, leaving 18 bases between them. The CDR3 spells CASLPRGATYNEQFF. The CDR3 nucleotides read TGTGCCAGCCTACCTCGGGGGGCAACTTACAATGAGCAGTTCTTC.

This chain connects TRBV18 to TRBJ2-7, with a tentative D call TRBD1 (5 bases). CDR3 length: 13 residues. V was shortened by 5 bases and J by 1 base, with 9 bases between the two germline ends. Germline V gene sequence: CDR1 KGHSH, CDR2 LQKENI. The CDR3 nucleotides are TGTGCCAGCTCATACAGGAGATCCTACGAGCAGTACTTC. It specifies CASSYRRSYEQYF.

The V and J genes are TRBV20-1 and TRBJ2-7; D possibly corresponds to TRBD2 (5 bases). CDR1 is DFQATT, CDR2 SNEGSKA, per germline (reference sequence). This CDR3 has 11 amino acids. With 6 bases removed from V and 3 bases from J, the gap between germline ends came to 9 bases. The DNA of the CDR3 is TGCAGTGCGAGCACTAGCTACGAGCAGTACTTC. Translating gives CSASTSYEQYF.

V gene TRBV11-2 combines with J gene TRBJ1-5, with TRBD1 as a possible D gene (6 bases). The germline V gene encodes CDR1 SGHAT and CDR2 FQNNGV. This CDR3 is 14 amino acids long. V was clipped by 3 bases and J by 4 bases, with 10 bases between them. The CDR3 loop is CASSFAGTNQPQHF. The CDR3, as DNA: TGTGCCAGCAGCTTCGCAGGGACAAATCAGCCCCAGCATTTT.

The gene calls are TRBV5-4 and TRBJ1-2, with 7 bases matching TRBD1. Germline trimming cut 5 bases from V and 1 base from J; bases unmatched to any gene: 5. Germline V gene sequence: CDR1 SGHNT, CDR2 YYREEE (reference sequence). This CDR3 is 14 amino acids long. In DNA, the CDR3 is TGTGCCAGCAGTGGACAGGCGCATAACTATGGCTACACCTTC. Translating gives CASSGQAHNYGYTF.

This clone was observed once. The V and J genes are TRBV29-1 and TRBJ2-2; D perhaps matches TRBD2 (6 bases). The CDR3 extends over 14 amino acids. V dropped 4 bases and J dropped 5 bases, with 14 bases sitting between them. Germline V gives CDR1 SQVTM, CDR2 ANQGSEA. The CDR3 region is CSVVVGLRTGELFF. CDR3 DNA sequence: TGCAGCGTTGTTGTGGGACTTCGGACCGGGGAGCTGTTTTTT.

This clone was observed a single time. The rearrangement joins TRBV27 to TRBJ2-1, with D maybe TRBD2 (6 bases). Trimming left V 5 bases short and J 0 bases short, with 11 bases between. The CDR3 consists of 15 residues. From germline, CDR1 is MNHEY and CDR2 SMNVEV (reference sequence). This CDR3 reads CASSPTGGSYNEQFF. DNA of the CDR3: TGTGCCAGCAGTCCTACCGGGGGCTCCTACAATGAGCAGTTCTTC.

This chain connects TRBV30 to TRBJ2-7; TRBD2 matches 10 bases. The CDR3 loop spans 14 amino acids. J was trimmed by 4 bases and V by 3 bases; bases with no gene match: 6. Germline CDR1 reads GTSNPN; CDR2 reads SVGIG (reference sequence). The CDR3 DNA follows: TGTGCCTGGAGGACCGGGACTAGCGCGTACGAGCAGTACTTC. It encodes CAWRTGTSAYEQYF.

The DNA for the CDR3 is TGTGCCAGCCGGGGCTACAATGAGCAGTTCTTC. It translates to CASRGYNEQFF. The V call is TRBV28, the J call TRBJ2-1, with D perhaps TRBD2 (5 bases). This CDR3 region has 11 residues. Germline V gives CDR1 MDHEN, CDR2 SYDVKM. Trimming cost V 8 bases and J 3 bases, with 5 bases left between them.

This chain connects TRBV10-2 to TRBJ2-7, with 10 bases aligning to TRBD2. The CDR3 extends over 15 amino acids. Germline CDR1 is WSHSY and CDR2 is SAAADI. The ends lost 5 bases at V and 6 bases at J; junction bases unmatched: 10. CDR3: CASSPSGSPTIEQYF. The CDR3 DNA sequence: TGCGCCAGCAGTCCTAGCGGGAGTCCAACGATCGAGCAGTACTTC.